This TCR beta chain was identified in a study of vaccination and CD4 T cells after COVID-19. Study context: Convalescent persons amounted to six males plus four females, two of whom were Hispanic. The post-COVID samples were taken a median approximately 100 days after diagnosis, anywhere from 35 to 161.

The Oncomine TCR Beta short-read assay was applied to DNA of cultured CD4+ T cells. TCRdb analysed the PCR reads with MiXCR anew, one entry per CDR3 protein. Of some 9,500 distinct CDR3 sequences listed, about half are singletons. Trimming cost V 6 bases and J 1 base; bases outside gene matches: 7. The germline V gene encodes CDR1 SGHTS and CDR2 YDEGEE. CDR3 length equals 15 residues. Treatment of the sample: approximately 9-day PBMC culture with coronavirus spike peptide pools or control peptides (ViraFEST assay). T cells were expanded with peptide pools, and expanded clonotypes were identified by TCR sequencing. This clonotype has just a few counts. The antigen remains unidentified.

The origin of this receptor is a human donor who had recovered from COVID-19. The chain uses TRBV5-8 and TRBJ1-5, with 7 bases fitting TRBD1. The sample comprised CD4+ T cells from blood, cultured in vitro. The CDR3 DNA sequence: TGTGCCAGCAACCAGGGGGACGTAAGCAATCAGCCCCAGCATTTT. This encodes CASNQGDVSNQPQHF.